This T cell receptor beta chain comes out of a study of PD-1 and CTLA-4 blockade in melanoma. This table comes from immunoSEQ multiplex PCR, and its TCRdb copy is limited to in-frame clones, with some not included. The data show tens of thousands of clones, about 85% seen once. This CDR3 comprises 19 residues. Germline lookup yields CDR1 MDHEN and CDR2 SYDVKM. V lost 3 bases and J 5 bases, leaving 28 bases between the germline ends. The chain combines TRBV28 with TRBJ2-5, with a possible D match to TRBD1 (7 bases). The receptor's source is a human donor with melanoma. This specimen was CD8+ T cells from peripheral blood, taken from a patient given anti-PD-1 treatment. This CDR3 reads CASSFPPGGQGTVVETQYF. The CDR3 region has the DNA TGTGCCAGCAGTTTTCCCCCAGGGGGGCAGGGTACTGTGGTGGAGACCCAGTACTTC.